This T cell receptor (beta chain) was sequenced during a study of blood T cell repertoires in COVID-19. About the study: COVID-19 samples from acute and convalescent phases originated in the United States, Italy and Spain.

Germline-derived CDR1 and CDR2 are SGHTA and FQGNSA. The CDR3 totals 15 residues. The germline V and J ends were trimmed by 4 bases and 0 bases, with 12 bases remaining between them. Libraries were prepared by immunoSEQ multiplex PCR; TCRdb keeps only in-frame clonotypes and omits some of them. This table holds roughly 4,900 clones, 73% found once. The sequencing input was peripheral blood. The clonotype originates from a human donor in a cohort sampled during active COVID-19. This chain links TRBV7-2 with TRBJ2-5; D is ambiguous. The CDR3 DNA is TGTGCCAGCAGCTCCCAGGTCGGATACCAAGAGACCCAGTACTTC. Its protein product is CASSSQVGYQETQYF. The full variable domain, with the rest looked up from reference TRBV7-2 and TRBJ2-5, is GAGVSQSPSNKVTEKGKDVELRCDPISGHTALYWYRQSLGQGLEFLIYFQGNSAPDKSGLPSDRFSAERTGGSVSTLTIQRTQQEDSAVYLCASSSQVGYQETQYFGPGTRLLVL.